The entry below describes one T cell receptor (beta chain). This clone has a single count. Its antigen remains undetermined. No qualities accompany the bases; no much larger clone lies one base away. The collaborating institutions used their own protocols to collect whole blood in K2EDTA tubes. For TCRbeta analysis, collaborators shipped samples as frozen whole blood, isolated PBMCs, or DNA extracted from either of those sample types. TCRbeta CDR3 regions were amplified from genomic DNA by means of the immunoSEQ Assay, a bias-controlled multiplex PCR. Turning to the authors' computational methods: Nucleated cell counts per sample were estimated from amplification of reference gene primers within the assay. Sequence reads were collapsed and filtered to measure the absolute abundance of every unique TCRbeta CDR3 rearrangement. For each sample, productive Simpson clonality was calculated by taking the square root of Simpson's diversity index across productive rearrangements. TCRdb's version of the immuneACCESS table is confined to in-frame rearrangements and falls short of the full clone set. An unresolved V gene accounts for under half of the shortfall where checked; the remainder is of unknown origin. V and J calls and clone size come straight from that table; D and trimming were deduced from the DNA. For this sample there are under 200,000 clones; approximately 84% appear just once. The ten largest clones capture about 4.9% of the sample.

The sample is drawn from a study of blood T cell repertoires in COVID-19 (dated by TCRdb to 2020 to 2021). About the study as a whole: Collaborator samples came from the United States, Italy and Spain and covered acute and convalescent phases of COVID-19. HLA class I and class II types, where available, came from metadata supplied by the sample provider rather than from assay-based typing. The material from the prospective study consisted of cDNA or gDNA derived from T cells, B-cell-depleted T cells, or PBMCs. The dataset comprised deeply sampled blood TCRbeta repertoires from subjects exposed to, actively infected with, or recovered from COVID-19. The samples were drawn from the first 160 participants of the ongoing ImmuneRACE study and from 1,254 subjects provided by 6 global collaborators. The sample metadata nearly always contained a de-identified subject ID, COVID-19 status, age in years and sex. The repertoires were released in a freely available public database intended as a resource for research on the immune response to SARS-CoV-2. General findings and caveats noted by the study authors: How much clinical and demographic metadata was included differed by source and by participant, and the metadata was provided uncurated.

Cut back by 3 bases and 8 bases, the V and J ends lie 8 bases apart. Including cysteine and phenylalanine, the CDR3 has 13 amino acids. Only CDR3 DNA is held: 39 bases, read in frame from base 1. CDR1 KGHSH and CDR2 LQKENI were looked up in the germline V gene. The rearranged segments are TRBV18 and TRBJ1-6, with the D gene call left open. The sequenced material came from peripheral blood. This sequence was found in a woman at least 80 years old with acute or convalescent COVID-19. The DNA is as follows: TGTGCCAGCTCACCCGAGGGTGATTCACCCCTCCACTTT. It codes for CASSPEGDSPLHF.